The 32 T cell receptor beta chains listed next were all sequenced from one sample in a study of blood T cell repertoires in COVID-19. The table came from immunoSEQ multiplex PCR; TCRdb's copy has only in-frame clones and leaves some out. The sample lists under 80,000 clones; 86% were seen once. Source material: peripheral blood. These receptors were obtained from a man older than 75 in a cohort sampled during active COVID-19.

This clone has a single count. V and J are TRBV7-2 and TRBJ2-5; 10 nucleotides align to TRBD2. The V gene end was trimmed by 5 bases and the J gene end by 4 bases; junction bases not matched to a gene: 19. The germline V gene has CDR1 SGHTA and CDR2 FQGNSA. The CDR3 totals 19 residues. CDR3 bases: TGTGCCAGCAGCCCCACCTCAAGGGGGAGCGGGGGGGCCATAGAGACCCAGTACTTC. It yields the protein CASSPTSRGSGGAIETQYF.

V usage is TRBV12-3 or TRBV12-4 and J usage is TRBJ2-7; D might be TRBD1 (6 bases). V was shortened by 1 base and J by 3 bases, with 7 bases between the two germline ends. This CDR3 contains 13 residues. The CDR3 DNA sequence: TGTGCCAGCAGTTTAGGCAGGGGCTACGAGCAGTACGTC. This sequence encodes CASSLGRGYEQYV.

The chain combines TRBV2 with TRBJ2-1; 7 nucleotides match TRBD2. The germline V gene has CDR1 SNHLY and CDR2 FYNNEI. With 3 bases clipped from V and 4 bases from J, the junction kept 3 bases outside the gene matches. The CDR3 sequence is 14 residues long. This CDR3 reads CASSDRGGYNEQFF. In DNA, the CDR3 is TGTGCCAGCAGTGACCGGGGAGGGTACAATGAGCAGTTCTTC.

CDR3 residues: CASSYSKGQSYEQYV. In DNA form, the CDR3 reads TGTGCCAGCAGTTACTCAAAGGGACAGTCCTACGAGCAGTACGTC. The rearrangement uses TRBV6-5 and TRBJ2-7, with 7 bases matching TRBD1. CDR1 is MNHEY and CDR2 is SVGAGI in the germline V gene. This CDR3 region has 15 residues. Trimming at V came to 0 bases and at J to 1 base, leaving 3 bases not matched to a gene.

This clone has a single count. The rearrangement joins TRBV7-8 to TRBJ2-5; TRBD1 aligns across 7 bases. The ends lost 7 bases at V and 2 bases at J; junction bases unmatched: 13. The CDR3 has 16 residues. Germline loops: CDR1 SGHVS, CDR2 FQNEAQ. This CDR3 is CASIMTGTALQETQYF. DNA of the CDR3: TGTGCCAGCATCATGACAGGGACAGCTCTTCAAGAGACCCAGTACTTC.

The chain couples TRBV10-3 to TRBJ1-2, with TRBD1 matching over 7 bases. The CDR3 runs to 16 residues. The V gene's germline CDR1 is ENHRY and CDR2 SYGVKD. With 2 bases clipped from V and 5 bases from J, the junction kept 11 bases outside the gene matches. This CDR3 is CAISEILGQAGYGYTF. Here the CDR3 DNA reads TGTGCCATCAGTGAGATATTAGGACAGGCGGGGTATGGCTACACCTTC.

V gene TRBV12-3 or TRBV12-4 combines with J gene TRBJ2-7; D unclear. V was pared by 5 bases and J by 0 bases, with 5 bases between. The CDR3 loop spans 12 amino acids. CDR3 bases: TGTGCCAGCAGTGTCCACTCCTACGAGCAGTACTTC. Its translation: CASSVHSYEQYF.

The genes are TRBV2 and TRBJ2-1; 10 bases map to TRBD2. The germline V gene encodes CDR1 SNHLY and CDR2 FYNNEI. V was clipped by 8 bases and J by 7 bases; unmatched bases: 11. The CDR3 covers 15 residues. The CDR3 DNA is TGTGCCAGCTCGAGGGAGCGGGGGGGCAGGAATGAGCAGTTCTTC. Its translation is CASSRERGGRNEQFF.

The chain links TRBV10-3 to TRBJ2-7, with D perhaps TRBD2 (7 bases). Germline CDR1 is ENHRY and CDR2 is SYGVKD. Trimming took off 0 bases at V and 9 bases at J, with 15 bases between the two ends. This CDR3 is built from 14 residues. The CDR3 region is CAISESTRGAGQYF. The CDR3 nucleotides are TGTGCCATCAGTGAGTCGACTCGGGGGGCAGGGCAGTACTTC.

This sequence joins TRBV9 and TRBJ1-3, with a possible D match to TRBD1 (6 bases). CDR3 length: 16 residues. The V and J ends lost 4 bases and 1 base respectively, with 15 bases between them. Per the germline V gene, CDR1 is SGDLS and CDR2 is YYNGEE. The CDR3 region is CASSRNYRESGNTIYF. DNA of the CDR3: TGTGCCAGCAGCCGAAATTACAGGGAGTCTGGAAACACCATATATTTT.

V usage is TRBV2 and J usage is TRBJ1-5, with a weak D call TRBD1 (6 bases). Deletions cut 8 bases from V and 3 bases from J, with 17 bases between. Germline CDR1 reads SNHLY; CDR2 reads FYNNEI. This CDR3 region has 15 residues. The CDR3 here is CASGPTGALNQPQHF. DNA of the CDR3: TGTGCCAGCGGTCCGACAGGTGCCCTCAATCAGCCCCAGCATTTT.

The J gene is TRBJ1-3, the V gene TRBV3-1 (or the pseudogene TRBV3-2); perhaps TRBD1 as D (6 bases). Germline CDR1 LGHDT, CDR2 YNNKEL (reference sequence). This CDR3 is 14 amino acids long. V lost 2 bases and J 4 bases, leaving 9 bases between the germline ends. The CDR3 region is CASSQLQGGNTIYF. The CDR3, as DNA: TGTGCCAGCAGCCAACTACAGGGCGGAAACACCATATATTTT.

The chain has TRBV5-8 and TRBJ1-2, with 7 bases that match TRBD1. The CDR3 has 15 residues. J gave up 7 bases and V 4 bases, and 13 bases lay outside the gene matches. Germline CDR1 and CDR2: SGHTS and YDEGEE. The CDR3 nucleotides read TGTGCCAGCAGCGATTTACCGGGACAGTCTTCTGGCTACACCTTC. Its translation is CASSDLPGQSSGYTF. Looking up the rest from reference TRBV5-8 and TRBJ1-2 gives the full variable domain: EAGVTQSPTHLIKTRGQQATLRCSPISGHTSVYWYQQALGLGLQFLLWYDEGEERNRGNFPPRFSGRQFPNYSSELNVNALELEDSALYLCASSDLPGQSSGYTFGSGTRLTVV.

The CDR3 DNA reads as TGTGCCAGCAGCTGGGGAGAAGTCTATGGCTACACCTTC. It translates to CASSWGEVYGYTF. The chain is built from TRBV2 and TRBJ1-2, with D unresolved. Trimming took 6 bases from V and 4 from J, leaving 12 bases between them. The germline V gene encodes CDR1 SNHLY and CDR2 FYNNEI. The CDR3 covers 13 residues.

The V call is TRBV3-1 (or the pseudogene TRBV3-2), the J call TRBJ2-3; D is possibly TRBD1 (6 bases). The CDR3 covers 14 residues. Trimming pared 1 base from V and 4 bases from J, leaving 9 bases between. Germline V gene data show CDR1 as LGHDT and CDR2 as YNNKEL (reference sequence). CDR3 nucleotides: TGTGCCAGCAGCCAAGTCAGGGGAGCAGATACGCAGTATTTT. Amino acids: CASSQVRGADTQYF.

This clone came up a few times. The V gene is TRBV18, the J gene TRBJ2-2; D might be TRBD1 (6 bases). The CDR3 has 13 amino acids. The V and J ends lost 8 bases and 7 bases respectively, with 14 bases between them. Germline CDR1 reads KGHSH; CDR2 reads LQKENI. CDR3 DNA: TGTGCCAGCGTCTCTCAGGGGAGCGGGGAGCTGTTTTTT. Protein product: CASVSQGSGELFF.

The rearrangement joins TRBV7-8 to TRBJ2-3; TRBD2 matches at 9 bases. The CDR3 sequence is 17 residues long. V lost 1 base, J lost 4 bases, and 9 bases stayed unmatched. Germline-derived CDR1 and CDR2 are SGHVS and FQNEAQ. The CDR3, as DNA: TGTGCCAGCAGCTTAGGTCTGAGGCGGGGGGGCGCAGATACGCAGTATTTT. Its protein product is CASSLGLRRGGADTQYF.

The chain employs TRBV14 and TRBJ1-1; D perhaps matches TRBD1 (6 bases). CDR1 and CDR2 from the germline V gene are SGHDN and FVKESK. This CDR3 comprises 12 residues. The V end lost 7 bases, the J end lost 6 bases, and 12 bases lay between the germline ends. The CDR3 DNA follows: TGTGCCAGCACCACAGGGCGCGCTGAAGCTTTCTTT. This sequence encodes CASTTGRAEAFF.

The rearrangement joins TRBV5-4 to TRBJ2-3; 10 nucleotides match TRBD2. The CDR3 totals 16 residues. After removal of 4 bases from V and 0 bases from J, the junction contained 5 bases not matched to a gene. The germline CDR1 and CDR2 sequences are SGHNT and YYREEE (reference sequence). As DNA, the CDR3 is TGTGCCAGCAGCAGGTATAGCGGGGGGAGCACAGATACGCAGTATTTT. Translation gives CASSRYSGGSTDTQYF.

The J gene is TRBJ2-1, the V gene TRBV11-2; 7 bases match TRBD1. The J segment lost 6 bases and the V segment lost 5 bases, leaving 13 bases of the junction unmatched. Germline V gene sequence: CDR1 SGHAT, CDR2 FQNNGV. There are 16 residues in the CDR3. The CDR3 loop reads CASSRHGTASGNEQFF. The CDR3 DNA is TGTGCCAGCAGCCGTCACGGGACAGCTTCTGGCAATGAGCAGTTCTTC. Full variable domain (outside the CDR3, taken from reference TRBV11-2 and TRBJ2-1): EAGVAQSPRYKIIEKRQSVAFWCNPISGHATLYWYQQILGQGPKLLIQFQNNGVVDDSQLPKDRFSAERLKGVDSTLKIQPAKLEDSAVYLCASSRHGTASGNEQFFGPGTRLTVL.

The rearrangement links TRBV4-2 to TRBJ2-5; TRBD2 matches at 14 bases. The trim removed 4 bases at V and 5 bases at J, leaving 9 bases unmatched. In germline, CDR1 is LGHNA, CDR2 YNFKEQ. The CDR3 sequence is 17 residues long. The CDR3 reads CASSPRTSGGKGETQYF. In nucleotides, the CDR3 is TGTGCCAGCAGCCCCCGGACTAGCGGGGGGAAGGGGGAGACCCAGTACTTC.

A few counts support this clone. The chain combines TRBV5-4 with TRBJ2-5; TRBD2 is a possible D gene (6 bases). Germline lookup yields CDR1 SGHNT and CDR2 YYREEE (reference sequence). Trimming cost V 1 base and J 5 bases, with 18 bases left between them. The CDR3 covers 16 residues. The CDR3 sequence is CASSLYGAVGGETQYF. The CDR3 DNA sequence: TGTGCCAGCAGCTTGTATGGGGCAGTGGGGGGTGAGACCCAGTACTTC.

The chain combines TRBV3-1 (or the pseudogene TRBV3-2) with TRBJ1-5, with a weak D call TRBD1 (5 bases). V was pared by 3 bases and J by 4 bases, with 13 bases between. The CDR3 is 15 amino acids. CDR1 and CDR2 (germline): LGHDT, YNNKEL (reference sequence). CDR3 residues: CASSHRQFPNQPQHF. The CDR3 DNA is TGTGCCAGCAGCCACAGACAGTTCCCGAATCAGCCCCAGCATTTT.

CDR3: CASRGTGVYNEQFF. For the CDR3, the DNA is TGTGCCAGCAGGGGGACAGGGGTATACAATGAGCAGTTCTTC. The gene calls are TRBV2 and TRBJ2-1; 10 nucleotides match TRBD1. In germline, CDR1 is SNHLY, CDR2 FYNNEI. The CDR3 runs 14 residues. The ends lost 6 bases at V and 4 bases at J; junction bases unmatched: 3.

This clone showed up just once. The chain carries TRBV29-1 and TRBJ2-1, with D perhaps TRBD2 (5 bases). V was cut by 4 bases and J by 10 bases, with 14 bases left in between. The CDR3 loop spans 12 amino acids. Per germline, CDR1 SQVTM and CDR2 ANQGSEA. The DNA for the CDR3 is TGCAGCGTTGGGGTAGAGGGCCTCGAGCAGTTCTTC. It yields the protein CSVGVEGLEQFF.

The chain joins TRBV19 to TRBJ1-5; TRBD1 matches at 8 bases. V lost 4 bases and J lost 0; bases outside the gene matches: 5. CDR1 and CDR2 (germline): LNHDA, SQIVND (reference sequence). CDR3 length: 16 residues. The CDR3: CASSNDGQGSNQPQHF. In DNA, the CDR3 is TGTGCCAGTAGTAACGACGGACAGGGTAGCAATCAGCCCCAGCATTTT. The full variable domain, its missing parts supplied by reference TRBV19 and TRBJ1-5, is DGGITQSPKYLFRKEGQNVTLSCEQNLNHDAMYWYRQDPGQGLRLIYYSQIVNDFQKGDIAEGYSVSREKKESFPLTVTSAQKNPTAFYLCASSNDGQGSNQPQHFGDGTRLSIL.

The chain combines TRBV4-1 with TRBJ2-5, with a possible D match to TRBD1 (6 bases). Germline V gives CDR1 MGHRA, CDR2 YSYEKL. CDR3 length: 14 residues. V was trimmed by 4 bases and J by 1 base, leaving 10 bases between them. The CDR3 sequence is CASSRRQVQETQYF. As DNA, the CDR3 is TGCGCCAGCAGCCGGAGACAGGTCCAAGAGACCCAGTACTTC.

V and J are TRBV5-4 and TRBJ2-1; perhaps TRBD1 as D (6 bases). This CDR3 is 13 amino acids long. Looked up from germline, CDR1 is SGHNT and CDR2 is YYREEE (reference sequence). V was trimmed by 2 bases and J by 9 bases, leaving 12 bases between them. DNA for the CDR3: TGTGCCAGCAGCTTAACAGGGTCGGGTGAGCAGTTCTTC. Translating it yields CASSLTGSGEQFF.

This rearrangement joins TRBV5-1 to TRBJ2-3; D unclear. The CDR3 spans 15 residues. Germline CDR1 is SGHRS and CDR2 is YFSETQ. V was cut by 1 base and J by 3 bases, with 12 bases left in between. The CDR3, as DNA: TGCGCCAGCAGCTTGAATCTACTGGTGACAGATACGCAGTATTTT. Protein sequence: CASSLNLLVTDTQYF.

The chain carries TRBV7-2 and TRBJ2-4, with 11 bases that match TRBD1. V lost 5 bases, J lost 7 bases, and 7 bases stayed unmatched. This CDR3 region has 15 residues. Germline V gene lookup returns CDR1 SGHTA and CDR2 FQGNSA. The chain's CDR3 is CASSTDRDRGNIQYF. Written as DNA, the CDR3 is TGTGCCAGCAGCACCGACCGGGACAGGGGGAACATTCAGTACTTC.

The V gene is TRBV6-6, the J gene TRBJ1-2, with D possibly matching TRBD1 (6 bases). Germline CDR1 reads MNHNY; CDR2 reads SVGAGI (reference sequence). V lost 7 bases to trimming and J lost 3 bases, with 12 bases between them. The CDR3 sequence is 13 residues long. CDR3 amino acids: CASTQGLDYGYTF. CDR3 bases: TGTGCCAGCACACAGGGTCTTGACTATGGCTACACCTTC.

The V and J genes are TRBV5-8 and TRBJ2-5, with a possible D match to TRBD2 (6 bases). The length of the CDR3 is 15 residues. V lost 1 base to trimming and J lost 5 bases, with 15 bases between them. Per germline, CDR1 SGHTS and CDR2 YDEGEE. The CDR3: CASSLRSGLWETQYF. CDR3 in DNA: TGTGCCAGCAGCTTGAGAAGCGGGCTTTGGGAGACCCAGTACTTC.